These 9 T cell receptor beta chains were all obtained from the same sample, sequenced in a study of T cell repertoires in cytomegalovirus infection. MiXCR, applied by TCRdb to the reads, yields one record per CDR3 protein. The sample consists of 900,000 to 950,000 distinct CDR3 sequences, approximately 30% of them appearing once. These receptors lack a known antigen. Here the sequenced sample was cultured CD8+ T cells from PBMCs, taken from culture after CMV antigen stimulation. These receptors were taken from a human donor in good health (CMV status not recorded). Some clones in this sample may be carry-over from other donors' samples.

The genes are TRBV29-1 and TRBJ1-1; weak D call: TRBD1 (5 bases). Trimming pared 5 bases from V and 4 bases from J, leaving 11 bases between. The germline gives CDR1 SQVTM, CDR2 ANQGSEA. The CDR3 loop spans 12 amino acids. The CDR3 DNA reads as TGCAGCGTTCCAGCAGGGAGCACTGAAGCTTTCTTT. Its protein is CSVPAGSTEAFF. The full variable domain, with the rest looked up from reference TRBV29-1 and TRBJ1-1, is SAVISQKPSRDICQRGTSLTIQCQVDSQVTMMFWYRQQPGQSLTLIATANQGSEATYESGFVIDKFPISRPNLTFSTLTVSNMSPEDSSIYLCSVPAGSTEAFFGQGTRLTVV.

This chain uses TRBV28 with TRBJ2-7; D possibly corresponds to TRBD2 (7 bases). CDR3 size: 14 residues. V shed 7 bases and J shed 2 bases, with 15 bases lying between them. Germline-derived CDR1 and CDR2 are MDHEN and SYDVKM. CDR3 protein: CASKWGGGAYEQYF. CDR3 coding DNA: TGTGCCAGCAAGTGGGGAGGGGGAGCCTACGAGCAGTACTTC.

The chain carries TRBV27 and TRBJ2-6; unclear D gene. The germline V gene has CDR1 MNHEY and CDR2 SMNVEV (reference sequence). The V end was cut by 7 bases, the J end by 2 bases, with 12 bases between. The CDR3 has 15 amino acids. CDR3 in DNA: TGTGCCAGCACCCAAGGCTATCCTGGGGCCAACGTCCTGACTTTC. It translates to CASTQGYPGANVLTF.

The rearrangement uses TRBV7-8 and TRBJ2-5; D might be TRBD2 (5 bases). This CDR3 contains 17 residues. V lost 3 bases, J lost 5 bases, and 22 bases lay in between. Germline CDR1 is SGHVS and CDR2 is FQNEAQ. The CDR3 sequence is CASSFKAMFGEGETQYF. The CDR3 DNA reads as TGTGCCAGCAGCTTTAAGGCAATGTTCGGGGAAGGGGAGACCCAGTACTTC.

The CDR3 protein is CASSLGPGVVGRGEAFF. The DNA of the CDR3 is TGTGCCAGCAGCTTAGGCCCAGGGGTCGTGGGGAGGGGTGAAGCTTTCTTT. The chain has TRBV7-9 and TRBJ1-1, with a weak D call TRBD1 (6 bases). CDR3 length: 17 amino acids. Germline V gene lookup returns CDR1 SEHNR and CDR2 FQNEAQ (reference sequence). Trimming took off 1 base at V and 7 bases at J, with 22 bases between the two ends.

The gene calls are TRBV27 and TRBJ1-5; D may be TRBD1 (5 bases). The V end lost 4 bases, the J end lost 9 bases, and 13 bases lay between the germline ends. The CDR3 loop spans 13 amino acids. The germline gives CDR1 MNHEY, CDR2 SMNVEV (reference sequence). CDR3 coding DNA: TGTGCCAGCAGTTGGGGGAGGGGTCGGCCCCAGCATTTT. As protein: CASSWGRGRPQHF.

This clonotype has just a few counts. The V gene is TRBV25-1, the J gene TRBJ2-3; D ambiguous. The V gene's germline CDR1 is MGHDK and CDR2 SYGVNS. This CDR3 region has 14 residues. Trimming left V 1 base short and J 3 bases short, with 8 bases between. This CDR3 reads CASSESGWTDTQYF. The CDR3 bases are TGTGCCAGCAGTGAATCCGGCTGGACAGATACGCAGTATTTT.

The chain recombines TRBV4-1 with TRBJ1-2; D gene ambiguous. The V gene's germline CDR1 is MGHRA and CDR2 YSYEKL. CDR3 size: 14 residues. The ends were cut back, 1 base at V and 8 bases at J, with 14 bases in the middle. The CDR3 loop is CASSQVIGVRGYTF. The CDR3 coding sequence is TGCGCCAGCAGCCAAGTTATCGGGGTACGCGGCTACACCTTC.

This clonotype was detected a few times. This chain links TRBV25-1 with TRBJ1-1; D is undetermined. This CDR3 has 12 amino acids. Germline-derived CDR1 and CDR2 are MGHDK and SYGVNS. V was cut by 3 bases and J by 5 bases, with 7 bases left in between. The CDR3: CASSDGPTEAFF. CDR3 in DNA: TGTGCCAGCAGTGATGGTCCGACTGAAGCTTTCTTT.